Each of the 15 T cell receptor beta chains below was sequenced from the same sample in a study of blood T cell repertoires in COVID-19. This table comes from immunoSEQ multiplex PCR, and its TCRdb copy is limited to in-frame clones, with some not included. Of approximately 150,000 clones in the sample, roughly 90% are singletons; the top ten hold roughly 5%. Sequencing was carried out using peripheral blood. Every receptor here comes from a man aged 18 to 29 with COVID-19, enrolled during active disease.

The gene calls are TRBV28 and TRBJ2-2; 10 bases are a match to TRBD1. Losses at the gene ends were 5 bases for V and 7 bases for J; bases not matched to a gene: 4. Germline V gene lookup returns CDR1 MDHEN and CDR2 SYDVKM. The CDR3 extends over 14 amino acids. The CDR3 DNA is TGTGCCAGCAGTCTGACAGGGGGCGGCGGGGAGCTGTTTTTT. Its translation: CASSLTGGGGELFF. The whole variable domain, filled in from reference TRBV28 and TRBJ2-2, reads DVKVTQSSRYLVKRTGEKVFLECVQDMDHENMFWYRQDPGLGLRLIYFSYDVKMKEKGDIPEGYSVSREKKERFSLILESASTNQTSMYLCASSLTGGGGELFFGEGSRLTVL.

This sequence joins TRBV13 and TRBJ2-7, with a tentative D call TRBD1 (6 bases). CDR3 size: 15 residues. Germline V gene data show CDR1 as PRHDT and CDR2 as FYEKMQ (reference sequence). The V gene lost 5 bases and the J gene lost 5 bases, with 19 bases spanning the gap. This CDR3 reads CASSPRGRGIHEQYF. CDR3 nucleotide sequence: TGTGCCAGCAGCCCGCGTGGAAGGGGGATCCACGAGCAGTACTTC.

The V gene is TRBV14, the J gene TRBJ1-3; D uncertain. This CDR3 region has 16 residues. Germline V gene sequence: CDR1 SGHDN, CDR2 FVKESK. The V end lost 0 bases, the J end lost 2 bases, and 11 bases lay between the germline ends. CDR3: CASSQDLAFTGNTIYF. In nucleotides, the CDR3 is TGTGCCAGCAGCCAAGATTTGGCATTCACTGGAAACACCATATATTTT. The whole variable domain, remainder taken from reference TRBV14 and TRBJ1-3, is EAGVTQFPSHSVIEKGQTVTLRCDPISGHDNLYWYRRVMGKEIKFLLHFVKESKQDESGMPNNRFLAERTGGTYSTLKVQPAELEDSGVYFCASSQDLAFTGNTIYFGEGSWLTVV.

V is TRBV9 and J is TRBJ2-3, with TRBD2 identical over 9 bases. From germline, CDR1 is SGDLS and CDR2 YYNGEE. The ends lost 0 bases at V and 3 bases at J; junction bases unmatched: 2. The CDR3 spans 15 residues. CDR3 nucleotides: TGTGCCAGCAGCGTAGGTACTAGCGGGACAGATACGCAGTATTTT. This translates into CASSVGTSGTDTQYF.

The chain recombines TRBV6-6 with TRBJ2-7; D possibly corresponds to TRBD2 (5 bases). Trimming cost V 2 bases and J 5 bases, with 10 bases left between them. The CDR3 has 13 residues. The V gene's germline CDR1 is MNHNY and CDR2 SVGAGI (reference sequence). The CDR3 DNA is TGTGCCAGCAGTTACCTCCTAGCCGACGAGCAGTACTTC. Translating gives CASSYLLADEQYF.

In DNA, the CDR3 is TGTGCTAGTGGTTTGGTACGAGGGACTAGCGTCATCGAGCAGTACTTC. This gives the protein CASGLVRGTSVIEQYF. The rearrangement joins TRBV12-5 to TRBJ2-7; 10 bases align to TRBD2. The germline CDR1 and CDR2 sequences are LGHNT and FRNRAP. The CDR3 has 16 residues. With 0 bases clipped from V and 6 bases from J, the junction kept 8 bases outside the gene matches.

The chain combines TRBV27 with TRBJ2-1; D is undetermined. The CDR3 sequence is 12 residues long. From germline, CDR1 is MNHEY and CDR2 SMNVEV (reference sequence). Between the trimmed V and J ends, which lost 5 bases and 3 bases, there was a span of 5 bases. CDR3: CASSTYYNEQFF. CDR3 DNA: TGTGCCAGCAGTACCTACTACAATGAGCAGTTCTTC.

This clone was recorded a few times. The chain combines TRBV5-5 with TRBJ2-7; 7 bases line up with TRBD1. J lost 0 bases, V lost 1 base, and 7 bases had no gene match. The CDR3 has 16 residues. Germline V gives CDR1 SGHKS, CDR2 YYEKEE (reference sequence). The CDR3 sequence: CASSLTGTALSYEQYF. The CDR3 DNA is TGTGCCAGCAGCTTGACCGGGACAGCCCTCTCCTACGAGCAGTACTTC.

The J gene is TRBJ2-1, the V gene TRBV5-4, with a weak D call TRBD1 (6 bases). Germline loops: CDR1 SGHNT, CDR2 YYREEE (reference sequence). Trimming took off 1 base at V and 5 bases at J, with 10 bases between the two ends. This CDR3 contains 14 residues. The CDR3 DNA is TGTGCCAGCAGCTTGCAGGGGACCCACAATGAGCAGTTCTTC. Amino acid sequence: CASSLQGTHNEQFF.

This clone was picked up one time. In nucleotides, the CDR3 is TGTGCCACCAGCGAATCTAGCGGGCCTAAGGAGCAGTTCTTC. It encodes CATSESSGPKEQFF. This chain links TRBV24-1 with TRBJ2-1, with TRBD2 matching over 8 bases. Germline loops: CDR1 KGHDR, CDR2 SFDVKD. V dropped 7 bases and J dropped 10; count of bases not matched to a gene: 11. The CDR3 is 14 amino acids.

The chain joins TRBV5-4 to TRBJ2-1; 15 bases fit TRBD2. From germline, CDR1 is SGHNT and CDR2 YYREEE (reference sequence). The CDR3 covers 17 residues. V shed 4 bases, J shed 10 bases, and the junction held 12 bases outside the gene matches. The CDR3 here is CASSPSPGTSGRREQFF. CDR3 in DNA: TGTGCCAGCAGCCCATCCCCCGGGACTAGCGGGAGGAGAGAGCAGTTCTTC.

This rearrangement joins TRBV7-9 to TRBJ1-1, with a weak D call TRBD1 (5 bases). The V and J ends lost 5 bases and 2 bases respectively, with 12 bases between them. Germline CDR1 SEHNR, CDR2 FQNEAQ (reference sequence). This CDR3 has 14 residues. The CDR3 nucleotides read TGTGCCAGCAGCGCCAAGTGGGGCAACACTGAAGCTTTCTTT. This encodes CASSAKWGNTEAFF.

The chain couples TRBV15 to TRBJ2-3; D is possibly TRBD2 (6 bases). V gave up 3 bases and J gave up 2 bases, with 12 bases separating them. CDR3 size: 15 residues. CDR1 is LNHNV, CDR2 YYDKDF, per germline (reference sequence). The CDR3 nucleotides are TGTGCCACCAGCAGGGGACTGGATTCCACAGATACGCAGTATTTT. This encodes CATSRGLDSTDTQYF.

The rearrangement joins TRBV5-1 to TRBJ2-7; D possibly corresponds to TRBD1 (5 bases). CDR3 length: 15 residues. Germline V gene data show CDR1 as SGHRS and CDR2 as YFSETQ. With 0 bases removed from V and 3 bases from J, the gap between germline ends came to 13 bases. The CDR3 DNA reads as TGCGCCAGCAGCTTGGCCCCAGGGCCCAACTACGAGCAGTACTTC. Residues: CASSLAPGPNYEQYF.

The chain is built from TRBV28 and TRBJ2-6; TRBD1 agrees at 10 bases. J lost 0 bases, V lost 6 bases, and 11 bases had no gene match. The CDR3 has 19 amino acids. Looked up from germline, CDR1 is MDHEN and CDR2 is SYDVKM. The CDR3 spells CASRGSTGTGASGANVLTF. DNA of the CDR3: TGTGCCAGCAGAGGTTCTACTGGGACAGGGGCCTCTGGGGCCAACGTCCTGACTTTC.